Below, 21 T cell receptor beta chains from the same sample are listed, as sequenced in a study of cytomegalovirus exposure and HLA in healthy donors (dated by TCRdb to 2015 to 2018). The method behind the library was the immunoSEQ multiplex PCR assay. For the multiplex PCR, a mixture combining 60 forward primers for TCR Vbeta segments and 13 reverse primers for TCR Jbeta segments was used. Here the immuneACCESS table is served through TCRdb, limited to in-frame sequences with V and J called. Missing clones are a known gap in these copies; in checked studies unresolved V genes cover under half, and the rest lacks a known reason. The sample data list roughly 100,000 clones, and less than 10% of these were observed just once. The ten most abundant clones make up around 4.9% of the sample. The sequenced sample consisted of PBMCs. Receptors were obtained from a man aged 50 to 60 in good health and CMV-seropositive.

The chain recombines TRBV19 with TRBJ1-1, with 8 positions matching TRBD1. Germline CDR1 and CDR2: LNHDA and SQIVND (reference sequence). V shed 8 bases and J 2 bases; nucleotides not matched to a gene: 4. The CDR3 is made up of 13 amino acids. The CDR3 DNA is TGTGCCAGTGGGGACAGGTTTAACACTGAAGCTTTCTTT. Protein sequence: CASGDRFNTEAFF.

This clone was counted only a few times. The CDR3 protein is CASSPRGSESTGNEQFF. CDR3 nucleotides: TGTGCCAGCAGCCCAAGAGGTTCGGAGTCAACTGGCAATGAGCAGTTCTTC. The rearrangement uses TRBV9 and TRBJ2-1, with unresolved D. The CDR3 extends over 17 amino acids. Trimming pared 4 bases from V and 6 bases from J, leaving 23 bases between. CDR1 is SGDLS and CDR2 is YYNGEE in the germline V gene.

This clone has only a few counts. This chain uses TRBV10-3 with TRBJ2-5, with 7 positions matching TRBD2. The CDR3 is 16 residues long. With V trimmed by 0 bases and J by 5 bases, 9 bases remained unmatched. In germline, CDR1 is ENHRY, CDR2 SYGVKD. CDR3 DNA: TGTGCCATCAGTGAGTCGAAGGCGGGAGAGGTGGAGACCCAGTACTTC. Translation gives CAISESKAGEVETQYF.

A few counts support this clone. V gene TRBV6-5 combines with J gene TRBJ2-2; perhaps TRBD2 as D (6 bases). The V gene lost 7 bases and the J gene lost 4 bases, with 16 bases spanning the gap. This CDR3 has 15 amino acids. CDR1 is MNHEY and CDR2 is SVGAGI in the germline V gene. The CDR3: CASKSTTGGTGELFF. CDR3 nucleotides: TGTGCCAGCAAATCTACCACCGGGGGCACCGGGGAGCTGTTTTTT.

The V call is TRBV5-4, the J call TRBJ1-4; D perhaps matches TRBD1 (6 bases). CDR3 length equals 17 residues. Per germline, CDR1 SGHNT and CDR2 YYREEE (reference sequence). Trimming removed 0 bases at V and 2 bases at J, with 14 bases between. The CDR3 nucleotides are TGTGCCAGCAGCTTGGTCGGGCAGGGGACGACTAATGAAAAACTGTTTTTT. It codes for CASSLVGQGTTNEKLFF. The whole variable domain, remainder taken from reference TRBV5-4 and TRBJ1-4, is ETGVTQSPTHLIKTRGQQVTLRCSSQSGHNTVSWYQQALGQGPQFIFQYYREEENGRGNFPPRFSGLQFPNYSSELNVNALELDDSALYLCASSLVGQGTTNEKLFFGSGTQLSVL.

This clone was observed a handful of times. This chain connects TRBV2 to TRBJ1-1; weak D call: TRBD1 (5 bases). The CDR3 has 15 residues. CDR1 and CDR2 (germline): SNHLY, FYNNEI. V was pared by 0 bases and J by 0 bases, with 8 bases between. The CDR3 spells CASSEARQLNTEAFF. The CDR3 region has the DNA TGTGCCAGCAGTGAAGCGCGACAGTTGAACACTGAAGCTTTCTTT. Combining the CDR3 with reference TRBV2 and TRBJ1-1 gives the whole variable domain EPEVTQTPSHQVTQMGQEVILRCVPISNHLYFYWYRQILGQKVEFLVSFYNNEISEKSEIFDDQFSVERPDGSNFTLKIRSTKLEDSAMYFCASSEARQLNTEAFFGQGTRLTVV.

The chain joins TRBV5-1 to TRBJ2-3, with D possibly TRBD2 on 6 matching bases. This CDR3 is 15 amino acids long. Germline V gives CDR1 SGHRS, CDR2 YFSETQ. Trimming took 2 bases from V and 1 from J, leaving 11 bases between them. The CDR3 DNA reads TGCGCCAGCAGCTTAGGAGGGGCGGGCACAGATACGCAGTATTTT. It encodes CASSLGGAGTDTQYF.

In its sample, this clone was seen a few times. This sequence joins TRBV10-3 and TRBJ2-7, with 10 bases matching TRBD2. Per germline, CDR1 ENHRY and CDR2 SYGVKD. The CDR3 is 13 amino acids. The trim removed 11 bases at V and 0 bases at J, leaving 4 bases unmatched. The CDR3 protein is CAASSGSSYEQYF. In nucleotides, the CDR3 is TGTGCCGCATCTAGCGGGAGCTCCTACGAGCAGTACTTC.

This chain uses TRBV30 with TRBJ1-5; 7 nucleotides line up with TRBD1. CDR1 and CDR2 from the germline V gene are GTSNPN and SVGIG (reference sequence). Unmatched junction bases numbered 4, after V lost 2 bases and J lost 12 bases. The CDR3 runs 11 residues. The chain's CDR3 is CAWSQQGLQHF. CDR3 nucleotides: TGTGCCTGGAGTCAACAGGGGCTCCAGCATTTT. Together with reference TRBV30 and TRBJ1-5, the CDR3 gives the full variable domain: SQTIHQWPATLVQPVGSPLSLECTVEGTSNPNLYWYRQAAGRGLQLLFYSVGIGQISSEVPQNLSASRPQDRQFILSSKKLLLSDSGFYLCAWSQQGLQHFGDGTRLSIL.

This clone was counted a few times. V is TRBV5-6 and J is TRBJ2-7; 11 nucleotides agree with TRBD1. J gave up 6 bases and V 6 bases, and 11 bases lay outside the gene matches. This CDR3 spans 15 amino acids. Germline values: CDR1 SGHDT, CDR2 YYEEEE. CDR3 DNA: TGTGCCAGCAAGTATAGGGGGACAGGGGGTAGCGAGCAGTACTTC. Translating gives CASKYRGTGGSEQYF.

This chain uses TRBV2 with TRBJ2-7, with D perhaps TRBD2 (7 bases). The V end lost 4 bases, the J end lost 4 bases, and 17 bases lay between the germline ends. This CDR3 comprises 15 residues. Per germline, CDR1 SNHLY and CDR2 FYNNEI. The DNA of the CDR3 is TGTGCCAGCAGTGCGGGTCGGGGGGCTCCGTACGAGCAGTACTTC. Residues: CASSAGRGAPYEQYF.

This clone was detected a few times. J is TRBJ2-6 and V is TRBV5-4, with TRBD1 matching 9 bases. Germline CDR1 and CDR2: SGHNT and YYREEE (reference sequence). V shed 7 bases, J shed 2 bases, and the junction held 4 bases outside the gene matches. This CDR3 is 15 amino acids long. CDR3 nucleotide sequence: TGTGCCAGCGGACAGGGGCGGGCTGGGGCCAACGTCCTGACTTTC. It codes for CASGQGRAGANVLTF.

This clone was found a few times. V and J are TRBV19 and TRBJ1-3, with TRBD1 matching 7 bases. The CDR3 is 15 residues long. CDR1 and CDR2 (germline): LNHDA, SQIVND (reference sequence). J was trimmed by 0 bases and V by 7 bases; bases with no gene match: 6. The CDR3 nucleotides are TGTGCCAGTAACCCCCGGGACAGCTCTGGAAACACCATATATTTT. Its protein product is CASNPRDSSGNTIYF.

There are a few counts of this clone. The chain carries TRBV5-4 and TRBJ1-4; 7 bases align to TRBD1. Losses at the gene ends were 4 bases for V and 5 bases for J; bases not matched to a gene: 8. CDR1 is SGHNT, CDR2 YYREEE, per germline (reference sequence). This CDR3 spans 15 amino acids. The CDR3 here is CASSPSGTVNEKLFF. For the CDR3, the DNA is TGTGCCAGCAGCCCCTCGGGGACAGTCAATGAAAAACTGTTTTTT.

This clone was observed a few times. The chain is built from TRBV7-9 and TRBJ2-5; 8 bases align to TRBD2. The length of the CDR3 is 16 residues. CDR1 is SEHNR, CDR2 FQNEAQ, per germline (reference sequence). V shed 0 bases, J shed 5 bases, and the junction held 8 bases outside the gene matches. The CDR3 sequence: CASSLALGAGVETQYF. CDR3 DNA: TGTGCCAGCAGCTTAGCCCTAGGAGCGGGAGTGGAGACCCAGTACTTC. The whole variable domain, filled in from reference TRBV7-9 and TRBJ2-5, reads DTGVSQNPRHKITKRGQNVTFRCDPISEHNRLYWYRQTLGQGPEFLTYFQNEAQLEKSRLLSDRFSAERPKGSFSTLEIQRTEQGDSAMYLCASSLALGAGVETQYFGPGTRLLVL.

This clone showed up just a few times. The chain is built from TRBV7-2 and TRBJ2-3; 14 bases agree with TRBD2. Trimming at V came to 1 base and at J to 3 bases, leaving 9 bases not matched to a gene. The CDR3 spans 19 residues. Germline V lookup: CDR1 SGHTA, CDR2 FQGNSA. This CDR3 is CASSLGVPGLAGETDTQYF. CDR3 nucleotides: TGTGCCAGCAGCTTAGGCGTACCGGGACTAGCGGGAGAAACAGATACGCAGTATTTT.

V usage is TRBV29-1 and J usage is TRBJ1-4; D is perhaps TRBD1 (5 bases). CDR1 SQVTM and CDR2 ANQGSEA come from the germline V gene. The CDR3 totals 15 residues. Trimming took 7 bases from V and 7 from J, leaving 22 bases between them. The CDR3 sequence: CSACHYYTGGEKLFF. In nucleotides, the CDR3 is TGCAGCGCCTGTCATTATTACACCGGGGGTGAAAAACTGTTTTTT.

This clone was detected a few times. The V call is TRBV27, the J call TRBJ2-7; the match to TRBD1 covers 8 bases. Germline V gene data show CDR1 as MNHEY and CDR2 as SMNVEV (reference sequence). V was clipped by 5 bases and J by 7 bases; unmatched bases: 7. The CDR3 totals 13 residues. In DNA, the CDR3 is TGTGCCAGCAGTCGGACAGGGTACGGGGAGCAGTACTTC. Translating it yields CASSRTGYGEQYF.

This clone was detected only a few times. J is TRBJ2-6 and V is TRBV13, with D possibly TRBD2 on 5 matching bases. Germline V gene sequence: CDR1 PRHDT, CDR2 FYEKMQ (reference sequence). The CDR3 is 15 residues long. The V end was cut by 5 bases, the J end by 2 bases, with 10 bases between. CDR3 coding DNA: TGTGCCAGCAGCGAGAGGGTGACTGGGGCCAACGTCCTGACTTTC. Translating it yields CASSERVTGANVLTF.

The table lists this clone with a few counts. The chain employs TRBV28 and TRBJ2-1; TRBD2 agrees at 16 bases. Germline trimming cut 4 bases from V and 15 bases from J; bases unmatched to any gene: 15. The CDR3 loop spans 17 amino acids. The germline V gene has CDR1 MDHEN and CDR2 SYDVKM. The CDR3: CASSSPGTSGRAVLWFF. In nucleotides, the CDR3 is TGTGCCAGCAGTTCCCCCGGGACTAGCGGGAGGGCCGTGTTGTGGTTCTTC.

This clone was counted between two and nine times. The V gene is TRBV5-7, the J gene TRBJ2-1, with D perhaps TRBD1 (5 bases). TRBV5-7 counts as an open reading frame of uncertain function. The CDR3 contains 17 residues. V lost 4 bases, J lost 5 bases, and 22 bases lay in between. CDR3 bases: TGTGCCAGCAGCCCCCCACCTTGTAGGGGTAGGAACAATGAGCAGTTCTTC. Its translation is CASSPPPCRGRNNEQFF.